A single sample gave rise to the 2 T cell receptor beta chains below, sequenced in a study of cytomegalovirus exposure and HLA in healthy donors. The PCR was carried out with 60 Vbeta primers and 13 Jbeta primers. The protocol was immunoSEQ multiplex PCR, while the TCRdb copy is restricted to in-frame clones and leaves out a portion. The table shows 130,000 or so clones, with roughly three fifths occurring only once. The sequenced sample consisted of PBMCs. All receptors come from a male donor in good health and CMV-seronegative.

V usage is TRBV6-1 and J usage is TRBJ1-4; TRBD1 might be the D (6 bases). V gave up 5 bases and J gave up 0 bases, with 10 bases separating them. The germline gives CDR1 MNHNS, CDR2 SASEGT. This CDR3 is 15 amino acids long. The CDR3 bases are TGTGCCAGCAGTTTACGGACAGCAACTAATGAAAAACTGTTTTTT. The encoded protein is CASSLRTATNEKLFF.

V is TRBV7-3 and J is TRBJ2-5; a weak D match, TRBD1 (6 bases). The V end lost 4 bases, the J end lost 1 base, and 7 bases lay between the germline ends. Germline CDR1 is SGHTA and CDR2 is FQGTGA. This CDR3 region has 13 residues. The CDR3 nucleotides read TGTGCCAGCAGCTACAGGGTCCAAGAGACCCAGTACTTC. Translation gives CASSYRVQETQYF. Full variable domain (rest looked up from reference TRBV7-3 and TRBJ2-5): GAGVSQTPSNKVTEKGKYVELRCDPISGHTALYWYRQSLGQGPEFLIYFQGTGAADDSGLPNDRFFAVRPEGSVSTLKIQRTERGDSAVYLCASSYRVQETQYFGPGTRLLVL.